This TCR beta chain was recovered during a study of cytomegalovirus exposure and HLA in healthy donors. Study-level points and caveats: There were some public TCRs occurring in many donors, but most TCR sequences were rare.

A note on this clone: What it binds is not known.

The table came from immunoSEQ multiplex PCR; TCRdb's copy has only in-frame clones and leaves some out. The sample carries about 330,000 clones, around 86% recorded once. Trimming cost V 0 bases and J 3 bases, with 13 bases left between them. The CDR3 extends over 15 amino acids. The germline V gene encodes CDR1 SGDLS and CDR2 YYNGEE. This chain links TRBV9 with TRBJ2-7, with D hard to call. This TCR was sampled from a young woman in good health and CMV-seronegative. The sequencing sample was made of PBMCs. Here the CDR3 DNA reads TGTGCCAGCAGCGTAGGGCAGAACACCTTCTACGAGCAGTACTTC. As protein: CASSVGQNTFYEQYF. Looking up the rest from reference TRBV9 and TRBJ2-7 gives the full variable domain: DSGVTQTPKHLITATGQRVTLRCSPRSGDLSVYWYQQSLDQGLQFLIQYYNGEERAKGNILERFSAQQFPDLHSELNLSSLELGDSALYFCASSVGQNTFYEQYFGPGTRLTVT.